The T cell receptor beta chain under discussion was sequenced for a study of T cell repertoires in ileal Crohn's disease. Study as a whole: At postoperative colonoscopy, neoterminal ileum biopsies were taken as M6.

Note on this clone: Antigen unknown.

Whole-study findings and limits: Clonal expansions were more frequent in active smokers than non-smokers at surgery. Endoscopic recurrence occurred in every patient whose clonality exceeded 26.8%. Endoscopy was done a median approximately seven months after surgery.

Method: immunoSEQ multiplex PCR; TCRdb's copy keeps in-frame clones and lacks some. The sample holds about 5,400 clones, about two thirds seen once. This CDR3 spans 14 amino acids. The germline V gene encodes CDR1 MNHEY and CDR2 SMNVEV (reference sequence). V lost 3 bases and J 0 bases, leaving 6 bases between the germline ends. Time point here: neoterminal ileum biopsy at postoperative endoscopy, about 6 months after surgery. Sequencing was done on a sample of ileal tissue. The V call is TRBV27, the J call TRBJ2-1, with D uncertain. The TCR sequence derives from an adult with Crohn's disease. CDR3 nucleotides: TGTGCCAGCAGTTTGCTGAGCTCCTACAATGAGCAGTTCTTC. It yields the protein CASSLLSSYNEQFF.